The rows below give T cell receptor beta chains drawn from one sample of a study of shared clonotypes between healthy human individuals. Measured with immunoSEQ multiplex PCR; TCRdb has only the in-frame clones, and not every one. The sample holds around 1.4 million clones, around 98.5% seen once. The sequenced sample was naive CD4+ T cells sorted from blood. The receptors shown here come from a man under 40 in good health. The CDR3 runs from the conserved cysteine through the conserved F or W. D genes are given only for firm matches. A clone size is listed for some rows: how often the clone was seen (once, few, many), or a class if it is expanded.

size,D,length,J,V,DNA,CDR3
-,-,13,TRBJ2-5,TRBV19,TGTGCCAGTAGTATAGCAGGGGCAGAGACCCAGTACTTC,CASSIAGAETQYF
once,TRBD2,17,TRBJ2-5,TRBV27,TGTGCCAGCAGTTTACCCGGGACTAGCGGGAGTGTAGAGACCCAGTACTTC,CASSLPGTSGSVETQYF
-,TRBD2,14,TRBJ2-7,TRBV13,TGTGCCAGCAGCGCTCCGGGACTAAATTACGAGCAGTACTTC,CASSAPGLNYEQYF
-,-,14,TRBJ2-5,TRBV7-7,TGTGCTAGCAGCTTAACACGGACCCAAGAGACCCAGTACTTC,CASSLTRTQETQYF
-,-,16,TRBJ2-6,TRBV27,TGTGCCAGCAGCTCCATTGCTGGTTCTGGGGCCAACGTCCTGACTTTC,CASSSIAGSGANVLTF
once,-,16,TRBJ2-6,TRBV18,TGTGCCAGCTCAGCGGTACCGCCCTCTGGGGCCAACGTCCTGACTTTC,CASSAVPPSGANVLTF
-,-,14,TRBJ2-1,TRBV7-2,TGTGCCAGCAGCCCCGACAGGATCTACAATGAGCAGTTCTTC,CASSPDRIYNEQFF
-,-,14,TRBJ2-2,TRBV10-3,TGTGCCATCAGTGGCAGACATGAGGCCGGGGAGCTGTTTTTT,CAISGRHEAGELFF
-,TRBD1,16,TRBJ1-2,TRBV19,TGTGCCAGTACTGGACAGGGAGGCTTAAGATCTTATGGCTACACCTTC,CASTGQGGLRSYGYTF
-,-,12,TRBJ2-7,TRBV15,TGTGCCACCAGCAGATCCCAGGACGAGCAGTACTTC,CATSRSQDEQYF
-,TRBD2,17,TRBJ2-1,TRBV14,TGTGCCAGCAGCCAAGATTACTGGCTAGCGGACAACAATGAGCAGTTCTTC,CASSQDYWLADNNEQFF
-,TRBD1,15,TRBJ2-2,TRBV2,TGTGCCAGCAGAAAAGACAGGGGAACGAGCGGGGAGCTGTTTTTT,CASRKDRGTSGELFF
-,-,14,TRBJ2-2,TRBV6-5,TGTGCCAGCAGTACAGGGTGGGGGACCGGGGAGCTGTTTTTT,CASSTGWGTGELFF
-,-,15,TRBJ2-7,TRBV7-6,TGTGCCAGCAGCTTAGCGTCCCAGGCCGCCTACGAGCAGTACTTC,CASSLASQAAYEQYF
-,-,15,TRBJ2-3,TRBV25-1,TGTGCCAGCAGTGAACGGCAGCGGAGCACAGATACGCAGTATTTT,CASSERQRSTDTQYF
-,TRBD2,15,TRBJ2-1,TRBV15,TGTGCCACCACCCTACTAGCGGGAGGAATCAATGAGCAGTTCTTC,CATTLLAGGINEQFF
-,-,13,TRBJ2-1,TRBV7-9,TGTGCCAGCAGCTTAGGCCGACCCTACCCTCAGTTCTTC,CASSLGRPYPQFF
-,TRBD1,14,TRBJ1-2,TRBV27,TGTGCCAGCAGTACCTGGGACAGGGGCTATGGCTACACCTTC,CASSTWDRGYGYTF
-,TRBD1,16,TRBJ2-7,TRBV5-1,TGCGCCAGCAAATTAGGGACGACAGGGGTATCCTACGAGCAGTACTTC,CASKLGTTGVSYEQYF
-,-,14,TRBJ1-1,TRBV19,TGTGCCAGTAGTGCACAGGGCCGGACCAACCAAGCTTTCTTT,CASSAQGRTNQAFF
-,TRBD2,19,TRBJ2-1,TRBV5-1,TGCGCCAGCAGCACCTATTTTGGGACTAGCGGGAGAAAGTTGAATGAGCAGTTCTTC,CASSTYFGTSGRKLNEQFF
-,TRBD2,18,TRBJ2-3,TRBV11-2,TGTGCCAGCAGCCGCTACCTCGGGGCGGGAGGGTTCACAGATACGCAGTATTTT,CASSRYLGAGGFTDTQYF
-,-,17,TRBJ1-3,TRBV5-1,TGCGCCAGCTCCCCGGGACTTCTGCCTAACTCTGGAAACACCATATATTTT,CASSPGLLPNSGNTIYF
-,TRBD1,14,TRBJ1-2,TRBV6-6,TGTGCCAGCAGCTTTGGGACAGGCGGCAATGGCTACACCTTC,CASSFGTGGNGYTF
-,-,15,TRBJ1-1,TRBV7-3,TGTGCCAGCAGCCGCCGAGGACCAGACGACACTGAAGCTTTCTTT,CASSRRGPDDTEAFF
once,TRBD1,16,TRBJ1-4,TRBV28,TGTGCCAGCAGTTCCCCCGGGGAGGGGGCTTCCGGAAAACTGTTTTTT,CASSSPGEGASGKLFF
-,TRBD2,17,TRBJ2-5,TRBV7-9,TGTGCCAGCAGCTTAAGGGGCGGGAGGAGGAACCAAGAGACCCAGTACTTC,CASSLRGGRRNQETQYF
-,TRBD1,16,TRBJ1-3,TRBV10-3,TGTGCCATCAGTGAGACACCTACAGGGGTAGGAAACACCATATATTTT,CAISETPTGVGNTIYF
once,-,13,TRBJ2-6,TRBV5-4,TGTGCCAGCAGGGGGTCCGGGGCCAACGTCCTGACTTTC,CASRGSGANVLTF
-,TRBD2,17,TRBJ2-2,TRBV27,TGTGCCAGCAGTGTAGGGGTGGGACTAGGGGTTCCCGGGGAGCTGTTTTTT,CASSVGVGLGVPGELFF
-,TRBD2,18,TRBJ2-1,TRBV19,TGTGCCAGTAGTATAGAGACTAGCGGGAGGGCCGGAGTCAATGAGCAGTTCTTC,CASSIETSGRAGVNEQFF
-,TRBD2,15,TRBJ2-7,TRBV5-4,TGTGCCAGCAGCCCTGAGGGACTAGCGTTTGACGAGCAGTACTTC,CASSPEGLAFDEQYF
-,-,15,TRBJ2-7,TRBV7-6,TGTGCCAGCAGCTTAGCGGAGGCGGCCACCTACGAGCAGTACTTC,CASSLAEAATYEQYF
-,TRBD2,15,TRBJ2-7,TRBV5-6,TGTGCCAGCAGCTCTGGGACTAGCGGGAGGGCCGTGCAGTACTTC,CASSSGTSGRAVQYF
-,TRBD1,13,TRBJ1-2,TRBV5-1,TGCGCCAGCAGCGGAGGGGGCTCTCGCGGCTACACCTTC,CASSGGGSRGYTF
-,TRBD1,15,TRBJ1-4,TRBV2,TGTGCCAGCAATTCGGACAGGACCACTAATGAAAAACTGTTTTTT,CASNSDRTTNEKLFF